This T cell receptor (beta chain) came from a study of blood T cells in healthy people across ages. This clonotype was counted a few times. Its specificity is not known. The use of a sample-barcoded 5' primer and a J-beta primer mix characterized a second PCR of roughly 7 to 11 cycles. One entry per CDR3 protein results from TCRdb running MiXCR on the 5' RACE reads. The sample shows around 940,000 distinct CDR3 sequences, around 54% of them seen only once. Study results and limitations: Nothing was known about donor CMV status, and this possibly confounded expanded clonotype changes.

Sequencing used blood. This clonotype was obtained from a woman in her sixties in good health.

The CDR3 DNA follows: TGTGCCAGCAGCCGAAACATAGGCGGTGGGTCAACCTACGAGCAGTACTTC. It encodes CASSRNIGGGSTYEQYF. The rearrangement joins TRBV7-9 to TRBJ2-7; no clear D. Germline values: CDR1 SEHNR, CDR2 FQNEAQ (reference sequence). V dropped 5 bases and J dropped 2 bases, with 22 bases sitting between them. This CDR3 region has 17 residues.